This T cell receptor (beta chain) emerged from a study of T cells after somatic rescue of genetic block. This CDR3 has 13 amino acids. V lost 1 base, J lost 3 bases, and 7 bases lay in between. Germline V gives CDR1 SGHTA, CDR2 FQGTGA. TCRdb's table, derived via immunoSEQ multiplex PCR, lists solely in-frame clones and lacks some. The sample has roughly 92,000 clones, 75% to 90% seen once. The sequenced sample was peripheral blood mononuclear cells (PBMCs). This receptor was identified in a woman aged 18-29 years. The chain has TRBV7-3 and TRBJ2-7; no definite D call. Here the CDR3 reads CASSLIEGYEQYF. In DNA, the CDR3 is TGTGCCAGCAGCTTAATCGAAGGCTACGAGCAGTACTTC.